This record concerns one T cell receptor beta chain sequence. A single record per CDR3 protein comes from TCRdb applying MiXCR to the RT-PCR reads. The sample has approximately 170,000 distinct CDR3 sequences, approximately 30% seen once. This specimen belongs to a study of patients and donors after allogeneic stem cell transplantation. The clonotype was recovered from a human donor who was either an allogeneic HSCT recipient or a stem cell or donor lymphocyte infusion donor (not recorded which). It is not recorded whose cells these are; they may come from a transplant donor. The sequenced sample was blood, either unsorted or a sorted T cell fraction (not recorded which).

CDR3 loop: CASSPAPLYGYTF. In DNA form, the CDR3 reads TGTGCCAGCAGCCCCGCCCCTCTCTATGGCTACACCTTC. The chain has TRBV11-1 and TRBJ1-2; D remains unclear. The CDR3 is made up of 13 amino acids. Germline CDR1 is SGHAT and CDR2 is FQDESV (reference sequence). Trimming removed 5 bases at V and 4 bases at J, with 11 bases between.